A selection of T cell receptor beta chains follows, all from one sample in a study of monozygotic twins with inflammatory bowel disease. TCRdb re-called the 5' RACE reads, yielding one record per CDR3 amino acid sequence without DNA. This table lists over 130,000 distinct CDR3 sequences. Sequenced material: blood. Receptors originate from a human donor with ulcerative colitis or Crohn's disease, or a healthy co-twin of an affected twin (not recorded which). Each CDR3 is given with its conserved first and last residue.

j_gene: TRBJ1-6; v_gene: TRBV11-2; len: 15; CDR3aa: CASSLVAVRNSPLHF
j_gene: TRBJ1-1; v_gene: TRBV6-1; len: 14; CDR3aa: CASSPLGGYTEAFF
j_gene: TRBJ2-7; v_gene: TRBV7-2; len: 16; CDR3aa: CASSLARSGALGEQYF
j_gene: TRBJ2-3; v_gene: TRBV5-6; len: 16; CDR3aa: CASSVSTSGGAATQYF
j_gene: TRBJ2-1; v_gene: TRBV10-3; len: 15; CDR3aa: CAIRRTLTDYNEQFF
j_gene: TRBJ2-3; v_gene: TRBV3-1; len: 17; CDR3aa: CASSQGLAGGLEDTQYF
j_gene: TRBJ2-1; v_gene: TRBV20-1; len: 17; CDR3aa: CSARDRLTSGGYNEQFF
j_gene: TRBJ2-7; v_gene: TRBV20-1; len: 14; CDR3aa: CSVVGTGYSYEQYF
j_gene: TRBJ1-2; v_gene: TRBV29-1; len: 15; CDR3aa: CSVVGLQGAGYGYTF
j_gene: TRBJ2-1; v_gene: TRBV9; len: 16; CDR3aa: CASSSRSSGGIDEQFF
j_gene: TRBJ2-1; v_gene: TRBV4-2; len: 16; CDR3aa: CASSQGGLLSYNEQFF
j_gene: TRBJ1-5; v_gene: TRBV18; len: 16; CDR3aa: CASSPQDRGLNQPQHF
j_gene: TRBJ2-7; v_gene: TRBV13; len: 15; CDR3aa: CASSLDSGAGYEQYF
j_gene: TRBJ1-1; v_gene: TRBV5-1; len: 15; CDR3aa: CASSYRTGGNTEAFF
j_gene: TRBJ2-1; v_gene: TRBV5-1; len: 15; CDR3aa: CASSLTGAPYNEQFF
j_gene: TRBJ2-2; v_gene: TRBV27; len: 16; CDR3aa: CASSLLAGEGTGELFF
j_gene: TRBJ2-1; v_gene: TRBV5-6; len: 13; CDR3aa: CASSLGWAYEQFF
j_gene: TRBJ1-1; v_gene: TRBV20-1; len: 15; CDR3aa: CSARQDRGQVTEAFF
j_gene: TRBJ2-2; v_gene: TRBV7-2; len: 16; CDR3aa: CASSPGPGGTAGELFF
j_gene: TRBJ2-5; v_gene: TRBV18; len: 13; CDR3aa: CASRSQAQETQYF
j_gene: TRBJ1-1; v_gene: TRBV4-3; len: 15; CDR3aa: CASSQAMGPPTEAFF
j_gene: TRBJ2-7; v_gene: TRBV7-6; len: 15; CDR3aa: CASSSVTGVNYEQYF
j_gene: TRBJ2-7; v_gene: TRBV9; len: 14; CDR3aa: CASSPLGGSYEQYF